Listed below are T cell receptor beta chains from one sample, sequenced in a study of T cell repertoires in cytomegalovirus infection. TCRdb independently ran MiXCR on the reads; one entry per CDR3 protein. Of roughly 81,000 distinct CDR3 sequences in the sample, around 3.4% are singletons; the top ten hold 4.6%. The sequencing input was PBMCs. The source of these receptors is a human donor in good health (CMV status not recorded). Some clones in this sample may be carry-over from other donors' samples. The CDR3 runs from the conserved cysteine through the conserved F or W. Fields, in order: clone size, J gene, D gene, V gene, CDR3 protein, CDR3 DNA. A D gene is named only where the DNA matches it firmly. Clone size is stated in some rows and not others, as once, few, many or a class when expanded.

many,TRBJ1-6,-,TRBV7-6,CASSLVGDRSSYNSPLHF,TGTGCCAGCAGCTTAGTCGGCGACAGAAGCTCCTATAATTCACCCCTCCACTTT
many,TRBJ2-5,-,TRBV7-2,CASSLGGAKTQYF,TGTGCCAGCAGCTTAGGGGGGGCGAAGACCCAGTACTTC
many,TRBJ2-7,TRBD1,TRBV12-3/TRBV12-4,CASRDRGFLYF,TGTGCCAGCAGAGACAGGGGCTTCCTTTACTTC
many,TRBJ2-7,-,TRBV2,CASTSDSTSYEQYF,TGTGCCAGCACTTCGGACTCTACCTCCTACGAGCAGTACTTC
-,TRBJ1-3,-,TRBV28,CASSSSRNTLYF,TGTGCCAGCAGTTCATCGAGGAACACCTTATATTTC
-,TRBJ1-4,-,TRBV7-2,CASSSYIGVQNEKLFF,TGTGCCAGCAGCTCCTACATAGGGGTTCAAAATGAAAAACTGTTTTTT
many,TRBJ1-2,-,TRBV6-1,CASSDIHYGYTF,TGTGCCAGCAGTGATATACACTATGGCTACACCTTC
many,TRBJ1-2,TRBD1,TRBV7-2,CASSSLGQFSYGYTF,TGTGCCAGCAGTTCATTGGGACAGTTCTCCTATGGCTACACCTTC
many,TRBJ1-1,-,TRBV28,CASRPPGRTKAFF,TGTGCCAGCAGACCCCCGGGACGGACAAAAGCTTTCTTT
many,TRBJ1-3,-,TRBV7-8,CASSLDAIPGLDTIYF,TGTGCCAGCAGCTTAGACGCTATCCCTGGGTTAGACACCATATATTTT
many,TRBJ2-3,-,TRBV27,CASSLIRGEGDTQYF,TGTGCCAGCAGTTTAATTCGAGGAGAGGGAGATACGCAGTATTTT
many,TRBJ1-1,-,TRBV25-1,CASSASRGRDTEAFF,TGTGCCAGCAGTGCCTCAAGGGGAAGGGACACTGAAGCTTTCTTT
many,TRBJ1-1,TRBD1,TRBV7-9,CASRTGEAEAFF,TGTGCCAGCAGGACAGGGGAAGCTGAAGCTTTCTTT
many,TRBJ2-3,TRBD2,TRBV7-2,CASSLATTSGGSTDTQYF,TGTGCCAGCAGCTTAGCTACGACCAGCGGGGGAAGCACAGATACGCAGTATTTT
many,TRBJ2-3,-,TRBV7-6,CASSLLGSTDTQYF,TGTGCCAGCAGCTTACTAGGAAGCACAGATACGCAGTATTTT
many,TRBJ1-2,-,TRBV28,CASSAGRYGYTF,TGTGCCAGCAGTGCGGGACGCTATGGCTACACCTTC
many,TRBJ2-7,TRBD2,TRBV7-2,CASSSWTSGTRSSSYEQYF,TGTGCCAGCAGCTCGTGGACTAGCGGGACCCGAAGTAGCTCCTACGAGCAGTACTTC
many,TRBJ1-1,-,TRBV6-4,CASSDGGNTEAFF,TGTGCCAGCAGTGACGGGGGGAACACTGAAGCTTTCTTT
many,TRBJ2-5,TRBD2,TRBV20-1,CSARDWLAGGVETQYF,TGCAGTGCTAGAGATTGGCTAGCGGGGGGAGTAGAGACCCAGTACTTC
many,TRBJ2-3,-,TRBV20-1,CSASKEDTQYF,TGCAGTGCTTCGAAGGAGGATACGCAGTATTTT
many,TRBJ2-5,-,TRBV7-2,CASSLATRNQETQYF,TGTGCCAGCAGCTTAGCGACTAGAAACCAAGAGACCCAGTACTTC
many,TRBJ2-2,-,TRBV6-6,CASSLGELFF,TGTGCCAGCAGTCTGGGGGAGCTGTTTTTT
many,TRBJ2-1,TRBD1,TRBV3-1,CASSQRQGARYEQFF,TGTGCCAGCAGCCAACGTCAGGGGGCAAGATATGAGCAGTTCTTC
many,TRBJ2-5,TRBD1,TRBV2,CASRDRVGETQYF,TGTGCCAGCCGGGACAGGGTTGGAGAGACCCAGTACTTC
many,TRBJ1-1,TRBD1,TRBV19,CASSTHRGSTEAFF,TGTGCCAGTAGTACCCACAGGGGTTCCACTGAAGCTTTCTTT
many,TRBJ2-7,-,TRBV12-3/TRBV12-4,CASSYSTHEQYF,TGTGCCAGCAGTTATTCAACCCACGAGCAGTACTTC
many,TRBJ1-5,-,TRBV5-1,CASSSGTENQPQHF,TGCGCCAGCAGCTCCGGGACTGAGAATCAGCCCCAGCATTTT
many,TRBJ1-2,-,TRBV7-9,CASTVKIDYGYTF,TGTGCCAGCACCGTCAAAATTGACTATGGCTACACCTTC
many,TRBJ2-1,TRBD2,TRBV7-2,CASSSPPRTSGTFSSYNEQFF,TGTGCCAGCAGCTCACCACCCCGGACTAGCGGGACTTTCAGCTCCTACAATGAGCAGTTCTTC
many,TRBJ1-4,TRBD1,TRBV5-4,CASSSGQHEKLFF,TGTGCCAGCAGCTCGGGACAGCATGAAAAACTGTTTTTT
many,TRBJ1-2,TRBD1,TRBV19,CASRISGGYDYGYTF,TGTGCCAGTAGAATATCAGGGGGCTACGACTATGGCTACACCTTC
-,TRBJ1-1,-,TRBV12-3/TRBV12-4,CASTLRGAETEAFF,TGTGCCAGCACCTTAAGGGGAGCGGAAACTGAAGCTTTCTTT
many,TRBJ2-7,TRBD2,TRBV7-3,CASSRNLLRGGVCEQYF,TGTGCCAGCAGCCGAAACCTCCTACGGGGGGGGGTCTGCGAGCAGTACTTC
many,TRBJ2-7,-,TRBV2,CASSDRFYEQYF,TGTGCCAGCAGTGATCGATTCTACGAGCAGTACTTC
many,TRBJ2-2,TRBD1,TRBV7-8,CASSQDRVGGELFF,TGTGCCAGCAGCCAGGACAGGGTCGGCGGGGAGCTGTTTTTT
many,TRBJ1-1,-,TRBV7-8,CASSFVEGNTEAFF,TGTGCCAGCAGCTTTGTGGAGGGGAACACTGAAGCTTTCTTT
many,TRBJ1-6,TRBD1,TRBV28,CASSLKYKWGQDNSPLHF,TGTGCCAGCAGTTTAAAATATAAGTGGGGACAGGATAATTCACCCCTCCACTTT
many,TRBJ2-3,-,TRBV18,CASSPIDSPSTDTQYF,TGTGCCAGCTCACCAATCGACAGCCCCAGCACAGATACGCAGTATTTT
many,TRBJ2-1,-,TRBV10-3,CAIGRGGDPNEQFF,TGTGCCATCGGTCGTGGAGGGGACCCTAATGAGCAGTTCTTC
many,TRBJ1-1,-,TRBV7-2,CASSRDLLNTEAFF,TGTGCCAGCAGCCGGGACCTCCTGAACACTGAAGCTTTCTTT
many,TRBJ1-5,-,TRBV4-1,CASSQEHRVNQPQHF,TGCGCCAGCAGCCAAGAGCATAGGGTCAATCAGCCCCAGCATTTT